Each of the 11 T cell receptor beta chains below was sequenced from the same sample in a study of PD-1 blockade in classical Hodgkin lymphoma. There was relapse after autologous stem cell transplantation in every patient, and there was variation in brentuximab vedotin exposure. Repertoires were generated with immunoSEQ multiplex PCR, while TCRdb's copy carries only in-frame clones and drops some. The sample lists 90,000 to 100,000 clones; more than 90% were seen once. This specimen was peripheral blood mononuclear cells (PBMCs), taken at baseline. These receptors were obtained from a human donor with classical Hodgkin lymphoma.

The rearrangement uses TRBV27 and TRBJ1-2; possible D gene TRBD1, 6 bases. The CDR3 is 14 residues long. The V gene's germline CDR1 is MNHEY and CDR2 SMNVEV (reference sequence). The V gene lost 3 bases and the J gene lost 6 bases, with 14 bases spanning the gap. DNA for the CDR3: TGTGCCAGCAGTTTCCTACAGGGAAGGGATGGCTACACCTTC. Protein product: CASSFLQGRDGYTF.

The CDR3 here is CASSLSGISAFF. In DNA form, the CDR3 reads TGTGCCAGCAGTTTAAGCGGGATTTCAGCTTTCTTT. The chain combines TRBV28 with TRBJ1-1; no clear D gene. Trimming took 2 bases from V and 10 from J, leaving 11 bases between them. Germline V gene sequence: CDR1 MDHEN, CDR2 SYDVKM. The CDR3 runs to 12 residues.

The chain carries TRBV18 and TRBJ2-1; 7 bases are a match to TRBD2. Germline-derived CDR1 and CDR2 are KGHSH and LQKENI. After removal of 3 bases from V and 5 bases from J, the junction contained 7 bases not matched to a gene. The CDR3 spans 15 residues. Here the CDR3 reads CASSPRLAENNEQFF. In DNA form, the CDR3 reads TGTGCCAGCTCACCTCGGCTAGCGGAGAACAATGAGCAGTTCTTC. The full variable domain, its missing parts supplied by reference TRBV18 and TRBJ2-1, is NAGVMQNPRHLVRRRGQEARLRCSPMKGHSHVYWYRQLPEEGLKFMVYLQKENIIDESGMPKERFSAEFPKEGPSILRIQQVVRGDSAAYFCASSPRLAENNEQFFGPGTRLTVL.

The V gene is TRBV6-5, the J gene TRBJ2-3; the D gene could be TRBD1 or TRBD2 (5 bases each). Germline V gene sequence: CDR1 MNHEY, CDR2 SVGAGI. The CDR3 totals 12 residues. The V and J ends lost 0 bases and 9 bases respectively, with 7 bases between them. The chain's CDR3 is CASSYSGRTQYF. The DNA of the CDR3 is TGTGCCAGCAGTTACTCGGGACGGACGCAGTATTTT.

V gene TRBV18 combines with J gene TRBJ2-1; D may be TRBD2 (5 bases). CDR1 is KGHSH and CDR2 is LQKENI in the germline V gene. The ends were cut back, 6 bases at V and 1 base at J, with 10 bases in the middle. CDR3 size: 14 residues. CDR3 bases: TGTGCCAGCTCCGATCGGGGTTCCTACAATGAGCAGTTCTTC. This encodes CASSDRGSYNEQFF.

The chain links TRBV7-9 to TRBJ2-1; a possible D gene is TRBD1 (6 bases). Looked up from germline, CDR1 is SEHNR and CDR2 is FQNEAQ (reference sequence). The germline V and J ends were trimmed by 2 bases and 7 bases, with 18 bases remaining between them. This CDR3 has 16 residues. The CDR3: CASSLRGTGLGNEQFF. Here the CDR3 DNA reads TGTGCCAGCAGCTTACGAGGAACAGGGTTAGGTAATGAGCAGTTCTTC.

The chain is built from TRBV27 and TRBJ2-1; 15 bases align to TRBD2. Germline CDR1 MNHEY, CDR2 SMNVEV (reference sequence). The CDR3 extends over 16 amino acids. Trimming took 4 bases from V and 7 from J; bases not matched to a gene: 5. This chain's CDR3 is CASSSGLAGGLNEQFF. The CDR3 coding sequence is TGTGCCAGCAGTTCTGGACTAGCGGGAGGGCTGAATGAGCAGTTCTTC.

This sequence joins TRBV11-2 and TRBJ2-7, with 7 nucleotides matching TRBD1. With 4 bases clipped from V and 1 base from J, the junction kept 4 bases outside the gene matches. The CDR3 contains 14 residues. CDR1 is SGHAT and CDR2 is FQNNGV in the germline V gene. CDR3 nucleotides: TGTGCCAGCAGCTGGACAGGACAATCCTACGAGCAGTACTTC. Translating gives CASSWTGQSYEQYF. Full variable domain (outside the CDR3, taken from reference TRBV11-2 and TRBJ2-7): EAGVAQSPRYKIIEKRQSVAFWCNPISGHATLYWYQQILGQGPKLLIQFQNNGVVDDSQLPKDRFSAERLKGVDSTLKIQPAKLEDSAVYLCASSWTGQSYEQYFGPGTRLTVT.

The J gene is TRBJ2-1, the V gene TRBV6-1, with 9 bases matching TRBD2. The V and J ends lost 1 base and 15 bases, in that order; junction bases with no gene match: 10. Germline-derived CDR1 and CDR2 are MNHNS and SASEGT. This CDR3 is built from 14 residues. CDR3 sequence reads: CASSEVQTSGRSFF. The CDR3, as DNA: TGTGCCAGCAGTGAAGTCCAGACTAGCGGACGGTCGTTCTTC.

CDR3: CASSGTGAYYGYTF. CDR3 coding DNA: TGTGCCAGTAGTGGGACCGGGGCCTACTATGGCTACACCTTC. The rearrangement links TRBV19 to TRBJ1-2; weak D call: TRBD1 (5 bases). The CDR3 runs to 14 residues. Trimming removed 5 bases at V and 3 bases at J, with 13 bases between. CDR1 LNHDA and CDR2 SQIVND come from the germline V gene (reference sequence).

V gene TRBV7-2 combines with J gene TRBJ2-1; 9 nucleotides match TRBD2. The CDR3 runs to 18 residues. The V gene end was trimmed by 1 base and the J gene end by 2 bases; junction bases not matched to a gene: 9. CDR1 SGHTA and CDR2 FQGNSA come from the germline V gene. The CDR3 is CASSLDRFSGSPYNEQFF. The CDR3 nucleotides read TGTGCCAGCAGCTTAGATAGGTTTAGCGGGAGCCCCTACAATGAGCAGTTCTTC. Full variable domain (remainder filled in from reference TRBV7-2 and TRBJ2-1): GAGVSQSPSNKVTEKGKDVELRCDPISGHTALYWYRQSLGQGLEFLIYFQGNSAPDKSGLPSDRFSAERTGGSVSTLTIQRTQQEDSAVYLCASSLDRFSGSPYNEQFFGPGTRLTVL.